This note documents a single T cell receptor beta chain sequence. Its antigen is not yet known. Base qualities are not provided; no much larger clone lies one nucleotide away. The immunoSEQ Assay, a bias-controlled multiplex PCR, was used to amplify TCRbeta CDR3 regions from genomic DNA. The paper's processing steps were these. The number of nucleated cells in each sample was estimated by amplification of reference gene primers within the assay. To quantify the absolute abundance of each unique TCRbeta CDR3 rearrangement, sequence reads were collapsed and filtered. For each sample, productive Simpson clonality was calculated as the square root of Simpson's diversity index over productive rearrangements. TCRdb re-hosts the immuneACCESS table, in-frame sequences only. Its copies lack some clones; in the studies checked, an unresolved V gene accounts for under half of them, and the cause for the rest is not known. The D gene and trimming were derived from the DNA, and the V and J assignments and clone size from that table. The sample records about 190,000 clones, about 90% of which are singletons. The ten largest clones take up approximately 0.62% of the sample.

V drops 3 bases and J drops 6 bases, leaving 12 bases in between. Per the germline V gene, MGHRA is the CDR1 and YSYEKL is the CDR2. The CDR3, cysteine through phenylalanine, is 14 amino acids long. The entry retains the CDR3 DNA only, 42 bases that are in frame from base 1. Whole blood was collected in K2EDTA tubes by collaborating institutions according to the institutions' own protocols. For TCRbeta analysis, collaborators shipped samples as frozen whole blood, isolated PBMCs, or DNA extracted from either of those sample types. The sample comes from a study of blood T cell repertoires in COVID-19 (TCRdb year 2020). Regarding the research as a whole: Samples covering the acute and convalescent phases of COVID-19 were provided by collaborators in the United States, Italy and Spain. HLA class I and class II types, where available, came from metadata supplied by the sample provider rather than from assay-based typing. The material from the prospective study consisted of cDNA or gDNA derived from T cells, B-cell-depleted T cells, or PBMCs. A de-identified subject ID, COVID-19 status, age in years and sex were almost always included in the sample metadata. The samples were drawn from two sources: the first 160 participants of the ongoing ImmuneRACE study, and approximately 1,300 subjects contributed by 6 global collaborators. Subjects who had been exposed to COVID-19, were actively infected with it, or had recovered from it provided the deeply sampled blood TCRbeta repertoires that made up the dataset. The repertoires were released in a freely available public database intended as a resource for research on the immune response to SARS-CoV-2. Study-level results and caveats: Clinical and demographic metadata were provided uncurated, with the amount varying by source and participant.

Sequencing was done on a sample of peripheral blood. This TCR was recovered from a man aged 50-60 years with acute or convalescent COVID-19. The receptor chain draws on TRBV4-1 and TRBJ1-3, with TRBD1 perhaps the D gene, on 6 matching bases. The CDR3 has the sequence CASSHLTGENTIYF. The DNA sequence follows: TGCGCCAGCAGCCACCTGACAGGTGAAAACACCATATATTTT.